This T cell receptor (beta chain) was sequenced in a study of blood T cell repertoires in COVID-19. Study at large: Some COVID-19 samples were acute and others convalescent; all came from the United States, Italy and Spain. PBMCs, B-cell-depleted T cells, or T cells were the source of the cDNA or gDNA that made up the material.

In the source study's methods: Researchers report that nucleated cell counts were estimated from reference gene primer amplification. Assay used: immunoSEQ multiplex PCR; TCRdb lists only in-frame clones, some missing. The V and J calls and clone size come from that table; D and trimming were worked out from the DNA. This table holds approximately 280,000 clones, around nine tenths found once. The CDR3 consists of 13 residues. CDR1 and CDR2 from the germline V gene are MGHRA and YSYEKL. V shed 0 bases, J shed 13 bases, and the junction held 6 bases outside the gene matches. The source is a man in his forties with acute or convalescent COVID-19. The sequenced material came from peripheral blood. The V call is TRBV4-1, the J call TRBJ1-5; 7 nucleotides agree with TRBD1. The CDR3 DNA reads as TGCGCCAGCAGCCAAGAAAGAGGACAGGTTCAGCATTTT. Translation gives CASSQERGQVQHF.